Following are 18 T cell receptor beta chains from one sample sequenced in a study of T cells in Graves' hyperthyroidism and ophthalmopathy. Amplified TCR beta CDR3 regions derived from RNA transcripts. The HTBI primer set was used in a first-round RT-PCR of the TCR CDR3. In TCRdb, the multiplex PCR reads were re-called with MiXCR into one record per CDR3 protein. The sample includes about 610,000 distinct CDR3 sequences, about 14% seen only once; the top ten take 3.5% to 4.5%. Sequencing input: blood. All receptors come from a woman aged 40 to 50 with Graves' ophthalmopathy.

The chain combines TRBV28 with TRBJ1-2, with D perhaps TRBD1 (5 bases). The CDR3 has 15 amino acids. CDR1 is MDHEN, CDR2 SYDVKM, per germline. The V and J ends lost 6 bases and 0 bases respectively, with 14 bases between them. The CDR3: CASRSRGFTNYGYTF. CDR3 in DNA: TGTGCCAGCAGATCCCGGGGCTTCACTAACTATGGCTACACCTTC.

This clonotype has ten or more counts. The V and J genes are TRBV7-2 and TRBJ2-2; D remains ambiguous. Per the germline V gene, CDR1 is SGHTA and CDR2 is FQGNSA. V was cut by 8 bases and J by 7 bases, with 11 bases left in between. This CDR3 contains 12 residues. The CDR3 is CASVSISGELFF. The CDR3 coding sequence is TGTGCCAGCGTCAGTATCAGCGGGGAGCTGTTTTTT.

J is TRBJ2-7 and V is TRBV6-1, with D possibly matching TRBD2 (5 bases). V lost 5 bases and J 2 bases, leaving 16 bases between the germline ends. Germline V CDR1 and CDR2: MNHNS, SASEGT. This CDR3 is 15 amino acids long. The CDR3 region is CASSTDSVRTYEQYF. The CDR3 nucleotides read TGTGCCAGCAGTACGGACTCCGTAAGGACCTACGAGCAGTACTTC.

This clonotype was seen repeatedly, ten times or more. This chain connects TRBV28 to TRBJ2-3, with 7 bases that match TRBD2. Unmatched junction bases numbered 15, after V lost 2 bases and J lost 4 bases. This CDR3 is built from 18 residues. Looked up from germline, CDR1 is MDHEN and CDR2 is SYDVKM. The CDR3 coding sequence is TGTGCCAGCAGTTTACTCGACGGGCGCGGGAGAGGGGCAGATACGCAGTATTTT. Amino acid sequence: CASSLLDGRGRGADTQYF.

This clonotype has a count of ten or more. V usage is TRBV12-3 or TRBV12-4 and J usage is TRBJ2-7; 9 bases match TRBD2. With 7 bases clipped from V and 4 bases from J, the junction kept 5 bases outside the gene matches. The CDR3 is made up of 13 amino acids. The CDR3 is CASTYSGSYEQYF. CDR3 nucleotides: TGTGCCAGCACCTATAGCGGGAGTTACGAGCAGTACTTC.

This clonotype was observed at least ten times. The chain joins TRBV28 to TRBJ2-7; D possibly corresponds to TRBD2 (6 bases). CDR1 MDHEN and CDR2 SYDVKM come from the germline V gene. This CDR3 has 15 amino acids. With 6 bases removed from V and 3 bases from J, the gap between germline ends came to 18 bases. CDR3 sequence (DNA): TGTGCCAGCAGCGATACCGGGACTTCCTTCTACGAGCAGTACTTC. Its translation is CASSDTGTSFYEQYF.

This clonotype was seen many times. The rearrangement links TRBV7-9 to TRBJ2-5; D possibly corresponds to TRBD1 (5 bases). Deletions cut 2 bases from V and 1 base from J, with 8 bases between. This CDR3 has 14 residues. Per germline, CDR1 SEHNR and CDR2 FQNEAQ (reference sequence). DNA for the CDR3: TGTGCCAGCAGCTTAAGGGGAACCCAAGAGACCCAGTACTTC. This gives the protein CASSLRGTQETQYF.

This clonotype appeared many times. This rearrangement joins TRBV5-6 to TRBJ1-1; no clear D gene. The CDR3 is made up of 13 amino acids. The V gene lost 4 bases and the J gene lost 0 bases, with 7 bases spanning the gap. Germline V lookup: CDR1 SGHDT, CDR2 YYEEEE. CDR3 sequence reads: CASSGEMNTEAFF. The CDR3 nucleotides read TGTGCCAGCAGCGGAGAAATGAACACTGAAGCTTTCTTT.

This sequence joins TRBV5-4 and TRBJ2-7; possible D gene TRBD2, 6 bases. This CDR3 contains 14 residues. V lost 3 bases, J lost 3 bases, and 13 bases lay in between. CDR1 and CDR2 (germline): SGHNT, YYREEE (reference sequence). The CDR3 nucleotides are TGTGCCAGCAGCTGCGGGACTTCGCACTACGAGCAGTACTTC. This sequence encodes CASSCGTSHYEQYF.

This clonotype was seen at least ten times. V usage is TRBV20-1 and J usage is TRBJ1-5, with D possibly being TRBD1 (6 bases). The CDR3 is 15 residues long. The V end lost 2 bases, the J end lost 4 bases, and 15 bases lay between the germline ends. The germline V gene has CDR1 DFQATT and CDR2 SNEGSKA (reference sequence). Here the CDR3 reads CSARIPRGWNQPQHF. The CDR3 region has the DNA TGCAGTGCTAGAATACCCAGGGGATGGAATCAGCCCCAGCATTTT.

The chain combines TRBV27 with TRBJ1-3; unclear D gene. Germline CDR1 is MNHEY and CDR2 is SMNVEV (reference sequence). The CDR3 has 13 amino acids. Trimming took off 7 bases at V and 8 bases at J, with 15 bases between the two ends. In DNA, the CDR3 is TGTGCCAGCAAGCGAGGATCCGGGCACACCATATATTTT. It yields the protein CASKRGSGHTIYF.

The table lists this clonotype with many counts. The chain couples TRBV15 to TRBJ1-3; D is ambiguous. Trimming cost V 0 bases and J 5 bases, with 8 bases left between them. The CDR3 loop spans 14 amino acids. Germline values: CDR1 LNHNV, CDR2 YYDKDF (reference sequence). The CDR3 sequence is CATSRENSRNTIYF. The CDR3, as DNA: TGTGCCACCAGCAGAGAAAACAGTAGAAACACCATATATTTT.

The chain uses TRBV28 and TRBJ2-7, with D perhaps TRBD2 (6 bases). The CDR3 length is 12 residues. V shed 10 bases and J shed 4 bases, with 14 bases lying between them. Germline V CDR1 and CDR2: MDHEN, SYDVKM. CDR3 residues: CATRLGGYEQYF. Written as DNA, the CDR3 is TGTGCCACCCGACTAGGAGGTTACGAGCAGTACTTC.

In regard to this clonotype: A single base separates this from a much larger clone, so it may be a read error. This chain connects TRBV4-3 to TRBJ2-2; unclear D gene. The germline V and J ends were trimmed by 0 bases and 3 bases, with 14 bases remaining between them. This CDR3 is built from 17 residues. Germline values: CDR1 LGHNA, CDR2 YSLEER. CDR3 residues: CASSQDQESSYTGELFF. The DNA for the CDR3 is TGCGCCAGCAGCCAAGACCAAGAGAGCTCCTACACCGGGGAGCTGTTTTTT.

This clonotype has ten or more counts. The CDR3 nucleotides read TGTGCCAGCAGTTACGGGGACAGGGGCGTATCTGATGGCTACACCTTC. This translates into CASSYGDRGVSDGYTF. The chain is built from TRBV6-2 or TRBV6-3 and TRBJ1-2, with 10 positions matching TRBD1. Germline values: CDR1 MNHEY, CDR2 SVGEGT. V lost 2 bases and J lost 6; bases outside the gene matches: 9. The CDR3 loop spans 16 amino acids.

This clonotype was seen at least ten times. This chain connects TRBV5-1 to TRBJ2-5; 13 nucleotides agree with TRBD2. J lost 5 bases, V lost 0 bases, and 4 bases had no gene match. The germline CDR1 and CDR2 sequences are SGHRS and YFSETQ. CDR3 length: 16 amino acids. The CDR3 loop is CASSLGWTSGSETQYF. The CDR3 nucleotides read TGCGCCAGCAGCTTGGGGTGGACTAGCGGGAGCGAGACCCAGTACTTC.

This clonotype has just a few counts. This sequence joins TRBV9 and TRBJ1-1, with 10 positions matching TRBD1. J gave up 3 bases and V 3 bases, and 5 bases lay outside the gene matches. The V gene's germline CDR1 is SGDLS and CDR2 YYNGEE. The CDR3 is 15 residues long. The CDR3 reads CASSAPGQGYTEAFF. The CDR3 DNA reads TGTGCCAGCAGCGCACCGGGACAGGGGTACACTGAAGCTTTCTTT. The full variable domain, its missing parts supplied by reference TRBV9 and TRBJ1-1, is DSGVTQTPKHLITATGQRVTLRCSPRSGDLSVYWYQQSLDQGLQFLIQYYNGEERAKGNILERFSAQQFPDLHSELNLSSLELGDSALYFCASSAPGQGYTEAFFGQGTRLTVV.

At least ten counts were recorded for this clonotype. The chain couples TRBV20-1 to TRBJ1-1; a possible D gene is TRBD1 (6 bases). CDR3 length equals 14 residues. V shed 5 bases and J shed 5 bases, with 18 bases lying between them. From germline, CDR1 is DFQATT and CDR2 SNEGSKA (reference sequence). CDR3 DNA: TGCAGTGCTCCCCCGGGGGCTGAGAGGACTGAAGCTTTCTTT. Translated, it gives CSAPPGAERTEAFF.